This TCR beta chain was recovered during a study of cytomegalovirus exposure and HLA in healthy donors. Study in general: The 90 to 150 validation repertoires matched the approximately 700 first-cohort repertoires in platform, a later analysis reported.

Repertoires were generated with immunoSEQ multiplex PCR, while TCRdb's copy carries only in-frame clones and drops some. The profile shows some 200,000 clones, roughly 82% of them singletons. Germline V gene sequence: CDR1 SGHVS, CDR2 FNYEAQ. CDR3 length: 15 residues. With 2 bases clipped from V and 7 bases from J, the junction kept 7 bases outside the gene matches. This receptor was identified in a woman in her 30s in good health and CMV-seropositive. Sequenced material: PBMCs. The gene calls are TRBV7-6 and TRBJ2-2; 7 bases align to TRBD2. CDR3 sequence reads: CASSLRGRAGGELFF. Here the CDR3 DNA reads TGTGCCAGCAGCTTACGAGGGAGGGCCGGCGGGGAGCTGTTTTTT.